This T cell receptor (beta chain) was sequenced in a study of blood T cell repertoires in COVID-19. Study-level background: Spain, Italy and the United States supplied samples that represented acute and convalescent COVID-19. The cDNA or gDNA used as material had been derived from T cells, B-cell-depleted T cells, or PBMCs.

The CDR3 sequence is 15 residues long. The V segment lost 2 bases and the J segment 2 bases; nucleotides outside the gene matches: 5. The V gene's germline CDR1 is SGHTS and CDR2 YDEGEE. Only in-frame clones appear in the TCRdb table, and some are missing; sequencing was by immunoSEQ multiplex PCR. The sample yields 90,000 to 150,000 clones, approximately 80% seen once. Sequencing input: peripheral blood. This TCR was recovered from a woman older than 75 with acute or convalescent COVID-19. The chain carries TRBV5-8 and TRBJ2-3; TRBD2 aligns across 7 bases. The CDR3 sequence is CASSFMGLNTDTQYF. Written as DNA, the CDR3 is TGTGCCAGCAGCTTTATGGGACTAAACACAGATACGCAGTATTTT. Full variable domain (rest looked up from reference TRBV5-8 and TRBJ2-3): EAGVTQSPTHLIKTRGQQATLRCSPISGHTSVYWYQQALGLGLQFLLWYDEGEERNRGNFPPRFSGRQFPNYSSELNVNALELEDSALYLCASSFMGLNTDTQYFGPGTRLTVL.